The entry that follows covers one T cell receptor beta chain sequence. Its antigen is unidentified. The PCR had 60 Vbeta and 13 Jbeta primers. Sequencing was performed with immunoSEQ multiplex PCR; in TCRdb, only in-frame clones are kept and a portion is missing. Found here are some 190,000 clones, just under 80% of them singletons; the top ten hold about 1.9%. The data were obtained in a study of cytomegalovirus exposure and HLA in healthy donors. Germline loops: CDR1 SGHNT, CDR2 YYREEE (reference sequence). V trimming: 4 bases; J trimming: 1 base; junction bases outside the gene matches: 6. The CDR3 length is 17 residues. Notes on the study in general: Later analysis associated a missense DCLRE1C variant with TCR beta V- and J-gene trimming.

At collection, donors were nominally healthy, but unrecorded immune exposures were probable. The V and J genes are TRBV5-4 and TRBJ2-5; TRBD2 aligns across 14 bases. What was sequenced was PBMCs. This TCR was recovered from a woman in her twenties or thirties in good health and CMV-seronegative. As DNA, the CDR3 is TGTGCCAGCAGCCGGACTAGCGGGGGGAGGGTCCAAGAGACCCAGTACTTC. Translating it yields CASSRTSGGRVQETQYF. Full variable domain (outside the CDR3, taken from reference TRBV5-4 and TRBJ2-5): ETGVTQSPTHLIKTRGQQVTLRCSSQSGHNTVSWYQQALGQGPQFIFQYYREEENGRGNFPPRFSGLQFPNYSSELNVNALELDDSALYLCASSRTSGGRVQETQYFGPGTRLLVL.